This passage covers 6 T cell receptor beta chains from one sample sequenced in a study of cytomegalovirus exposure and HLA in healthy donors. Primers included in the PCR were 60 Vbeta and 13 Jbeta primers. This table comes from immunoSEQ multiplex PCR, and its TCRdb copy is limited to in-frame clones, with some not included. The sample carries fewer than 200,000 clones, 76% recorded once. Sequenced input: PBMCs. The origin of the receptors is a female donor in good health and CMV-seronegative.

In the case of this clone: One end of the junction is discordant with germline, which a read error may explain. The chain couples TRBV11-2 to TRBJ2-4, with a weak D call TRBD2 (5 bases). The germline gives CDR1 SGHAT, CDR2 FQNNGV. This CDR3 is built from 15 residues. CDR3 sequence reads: CASSSLGRRENSQYF. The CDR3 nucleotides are TGTGCCAGCAGCTCTCTCGGGCGACGGGAAAACAGTCAGTACTTC.

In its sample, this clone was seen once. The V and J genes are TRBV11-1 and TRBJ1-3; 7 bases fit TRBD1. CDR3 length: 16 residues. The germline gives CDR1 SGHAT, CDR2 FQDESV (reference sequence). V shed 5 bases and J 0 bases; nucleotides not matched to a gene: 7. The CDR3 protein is CASSRRQGISGNTIYF. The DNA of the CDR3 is TGTGCCAGCAGCCGAAGACAGGGTATCTCTGGAAACACCATATATTTT.

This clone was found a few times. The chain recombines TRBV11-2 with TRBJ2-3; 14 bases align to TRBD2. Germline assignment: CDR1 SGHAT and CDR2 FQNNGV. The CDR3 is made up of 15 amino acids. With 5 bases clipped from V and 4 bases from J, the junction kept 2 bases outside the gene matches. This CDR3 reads CASSRLAGGADTQYF. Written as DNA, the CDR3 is TGTGCCAGCAGCCGACTAGCGGGGGGGGCAGATACGCAGTATTTT. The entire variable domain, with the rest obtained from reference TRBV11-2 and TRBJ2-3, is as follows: EAGVAQSPRYKIIEKRQSVAFWCNPISGHATLYWYQQILGQGPKLLIQFQNNGVVDDSQLPKDRFSAERLKGVDSTLKIQPAKLEDSAVYLCASSRLAGGADTQYFGPGTRLTVL.

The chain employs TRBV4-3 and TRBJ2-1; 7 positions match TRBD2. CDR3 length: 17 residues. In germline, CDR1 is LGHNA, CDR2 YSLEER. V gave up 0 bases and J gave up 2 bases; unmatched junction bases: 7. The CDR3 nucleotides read TGCGCCAGCAGCCAAGATCTATCGCTAGCGGCCTACAATGAGCAGTTCTTC. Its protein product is CASSQDLSLAAYNEQFF.

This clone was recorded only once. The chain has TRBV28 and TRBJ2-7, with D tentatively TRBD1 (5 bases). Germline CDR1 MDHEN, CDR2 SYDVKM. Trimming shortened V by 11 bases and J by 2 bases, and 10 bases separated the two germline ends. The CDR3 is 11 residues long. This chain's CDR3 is CAAAGTYEQYF. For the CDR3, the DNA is TGTGCCGCAGCAGGGACCTACGAGCAGTACTTC.

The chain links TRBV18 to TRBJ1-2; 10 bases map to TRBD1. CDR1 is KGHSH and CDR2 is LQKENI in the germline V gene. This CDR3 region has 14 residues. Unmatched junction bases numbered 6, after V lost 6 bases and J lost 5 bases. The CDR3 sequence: CASSLGTGVYGYTF. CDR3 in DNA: TGTGCCAGCTCGCTTGGGACAGGGGTTTATGGCTACACCTTC. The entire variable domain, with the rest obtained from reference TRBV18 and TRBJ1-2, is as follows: NAGVMQNPRHLVRRRGQEARLRCSPMKGHSHVYWYRQLPEEGLKFMVYLQKENIIDESGMPKERFSAEFPKEGPSILRIQQVVRGDSAAYFCASSLGTGVYGYTFGSGTRLTVV.